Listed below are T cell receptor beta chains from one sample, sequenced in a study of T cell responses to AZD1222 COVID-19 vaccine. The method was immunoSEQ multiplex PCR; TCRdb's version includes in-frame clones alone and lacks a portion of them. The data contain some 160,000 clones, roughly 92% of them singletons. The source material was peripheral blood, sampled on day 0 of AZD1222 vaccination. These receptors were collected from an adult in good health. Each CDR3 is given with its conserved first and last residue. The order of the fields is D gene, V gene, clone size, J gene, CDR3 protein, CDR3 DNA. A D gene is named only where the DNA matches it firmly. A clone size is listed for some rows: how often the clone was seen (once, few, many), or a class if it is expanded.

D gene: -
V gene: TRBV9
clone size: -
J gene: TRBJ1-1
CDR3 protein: CASSPRQELNTEAFF
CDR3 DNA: TGTGCCAGCAGCCCCCGACAGGAACTGAACACTGAAGCTTTCTTT

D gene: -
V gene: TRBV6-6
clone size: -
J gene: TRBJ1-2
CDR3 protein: CASSPQDGYTF
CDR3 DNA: TGTGCCAGCAGTCCACAGGATGGCTACACCTTC

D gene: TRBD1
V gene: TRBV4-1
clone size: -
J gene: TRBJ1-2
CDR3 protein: CASSQDRTGKGLLGGYTF
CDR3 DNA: TGCGCCAGCAGCCAAGACAGGACAGGGAAAGGACTTCTCGGGGGCTACACCTTC

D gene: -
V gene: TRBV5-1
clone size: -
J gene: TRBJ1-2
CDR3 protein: CASSLGPRGRNYGYTF
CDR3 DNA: TGCGCCAGCAGCTTAGGCCCGAGGGGCCGGAACTATGGCTACACCTTC

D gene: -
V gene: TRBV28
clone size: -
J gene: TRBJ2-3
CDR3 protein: CAIVSSLTDTQYF
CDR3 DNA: TGTGCCATAGTCAGTTCCCTCACAGATACGCAGTATTTT

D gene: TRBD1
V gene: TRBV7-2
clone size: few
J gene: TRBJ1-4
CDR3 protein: CASSLGGGTGPEKLFF
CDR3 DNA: TGTGCCAGCAGCTTAGGGGGGGGGACAGGGCCGGAAAAACTGTTTTTT

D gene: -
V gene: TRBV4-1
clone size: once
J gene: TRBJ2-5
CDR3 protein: CASSQARGTETQYF
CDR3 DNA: TGCGCCAGCAGCCAAGCTAGGGGTACAGAGACCCAGTACTTC

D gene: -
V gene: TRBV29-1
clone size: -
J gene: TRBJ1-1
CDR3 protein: CSVVPNTEAFF
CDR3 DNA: TGCAGCGTTGTCCCGAACACTGAAGCTTTCTTT

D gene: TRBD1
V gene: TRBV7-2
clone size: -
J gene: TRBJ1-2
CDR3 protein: CASSGYRGPNYGYTF
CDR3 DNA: TGTGCCAGCAGCGGTTACAGGGGACCTAACTATGGCTACACCTTC

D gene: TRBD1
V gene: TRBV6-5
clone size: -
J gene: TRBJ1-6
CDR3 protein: CASSFSQTGMGSPLHF
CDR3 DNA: TGTGCCAGCAGTTTTTCCCAGACAGGGATGGGTTCACCCCTCCACTTT

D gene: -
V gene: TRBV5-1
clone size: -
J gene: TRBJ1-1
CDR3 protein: CASSLAGGNTEAFF
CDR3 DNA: TGCGCCAGCAGCTTGGCGGGCGGGAACACTGAAGCTTTCTTT

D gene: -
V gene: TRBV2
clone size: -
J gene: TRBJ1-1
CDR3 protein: CASNAEEGSTEAFF
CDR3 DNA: TGTGCCAGCAACGCGGAGGAGGGGAGCACTGAAGCTTTCTTT

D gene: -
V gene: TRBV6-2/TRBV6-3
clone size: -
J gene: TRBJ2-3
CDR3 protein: CASSFLGTATDTQYF
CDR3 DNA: TGTGCCAGCAGCTTCCTTGGGACGGCCACAGATACGCAGTATTTT

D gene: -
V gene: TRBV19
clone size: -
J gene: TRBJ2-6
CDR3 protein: CASGVGTYLSGANVLTF
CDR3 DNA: TGTGCCAGTGGGGTGGGGACGTATCTCTCTGGGGCCAACGTCCTGACTTTC

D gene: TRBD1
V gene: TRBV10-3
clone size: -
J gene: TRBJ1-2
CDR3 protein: CAISATDRGLNGYTF
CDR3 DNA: TGTGCCATCAGTGCCACGGACAGGGGCCTTAATGGCTACACCTTC

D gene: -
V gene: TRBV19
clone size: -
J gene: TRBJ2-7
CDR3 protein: CASSFTGMDEQYF
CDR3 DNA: TGTGCCAGTAGTTTCACGGGGATGGACGAGCAGTACTTC

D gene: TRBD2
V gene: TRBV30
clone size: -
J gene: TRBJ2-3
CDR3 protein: CAWSVTSGLGDTQYF
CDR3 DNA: TGTGCCTGGAGTGTTACTAGCGGCCTTGGGGATACGCAGTATTTT

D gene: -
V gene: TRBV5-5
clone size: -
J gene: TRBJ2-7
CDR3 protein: CASTPAPTGSYEQYF
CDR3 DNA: TGTGCCAGCACCCCGGCTCCGACAGGCTCCTACGAGCAGTACTTC

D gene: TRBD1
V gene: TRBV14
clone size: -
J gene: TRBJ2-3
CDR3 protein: CASSAWDRVGDTQYF
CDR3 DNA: TGTGCCAGCAGCGCCTGGGACAGGGTAGGCGATACGCAGTATTTT

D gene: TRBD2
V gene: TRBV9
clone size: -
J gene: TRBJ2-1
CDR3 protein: CASSVTSGGNNEQFF
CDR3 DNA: TGTGCCAGCAGCGTTACTAGCGGGGGGAACAATGAGCAGTTCTTC

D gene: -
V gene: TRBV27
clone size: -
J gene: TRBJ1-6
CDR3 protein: CASRRGDRMYSPLHF
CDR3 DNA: TGTGCCAGCAGGAGGGGGGACCGTATGTATTCACCCCTCCACTTT

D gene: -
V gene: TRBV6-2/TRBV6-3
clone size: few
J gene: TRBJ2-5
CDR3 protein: CASSYWDVRETQYF
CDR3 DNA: TGTGCCAGCAGTTATTGGGACGTACGAGAGACCCAGTACTTC

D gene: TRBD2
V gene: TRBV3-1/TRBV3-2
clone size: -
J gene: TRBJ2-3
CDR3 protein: CASSQDMSSGDTDTQYF
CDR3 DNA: TGTGCCAGCAGCCAAGATATGTCTAGCGGAGACACAGATACGCAGTATTTT

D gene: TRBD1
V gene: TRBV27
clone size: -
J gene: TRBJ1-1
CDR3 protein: CASSARQGASANTEAFF
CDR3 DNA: TGTGCCAGCAGTGCAAGACAGGGGGCGTCGGCAAACACTGAAGCTTTCTTT

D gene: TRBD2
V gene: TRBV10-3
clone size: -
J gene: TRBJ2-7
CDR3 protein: CAISRGTTSEQYF
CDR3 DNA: TGTGCCATCAGTCGGGGGACTACGAGCGAGCAGTACTTC

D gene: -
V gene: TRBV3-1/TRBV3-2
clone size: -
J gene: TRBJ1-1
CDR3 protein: CASSPAGREAFF
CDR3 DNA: TGTGCCAGCAGCCCCGCAGGAAGGGAAGCTTTCTTT

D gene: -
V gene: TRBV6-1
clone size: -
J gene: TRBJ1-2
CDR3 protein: CASSASRGGKLSYGYTF
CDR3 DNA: TGTGCCAGCAGTGCCAGCAGGGGAGGGAAGCTCTCCTATGGCTACACCTTC

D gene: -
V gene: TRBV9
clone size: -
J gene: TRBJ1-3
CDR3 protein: CASTPRGTIYF
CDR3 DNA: TGTGCCAGCACCCCGCGGGGCACCATATATTTT

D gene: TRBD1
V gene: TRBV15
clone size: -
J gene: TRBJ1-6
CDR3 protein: CATSLRTGANNSPLHF
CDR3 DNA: TGTGCCACCAGCTTACGGACAGGGGCCAATAATTCACCCCTCCACTTT

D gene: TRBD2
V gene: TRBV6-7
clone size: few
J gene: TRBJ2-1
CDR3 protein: CAPPPALLAGGPDEQFF
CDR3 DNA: TGTGCCCCCCCGCCCGCCCTACTAGCGGGGGGGCCCGATGAGCAGTTCTTC

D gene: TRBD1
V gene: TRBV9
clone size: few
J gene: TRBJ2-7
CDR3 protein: CASSPLTGGLFNEQYF
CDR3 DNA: TGTGCCAGCAGCCCCCTGACAGGGGGTCTTTTCAACGAGCAGTACTTC

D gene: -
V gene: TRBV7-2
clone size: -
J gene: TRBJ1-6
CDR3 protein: CASSYHRNSPLHF
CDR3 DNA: TGTGCCAGCAGCTACCACAGGAACTCACCCCTCCACTTT

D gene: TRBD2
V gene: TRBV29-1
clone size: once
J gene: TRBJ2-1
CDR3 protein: CSVTGRANDEQFF
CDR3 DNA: TGCAGCGTTACCGGGAGGGCCAATGATGAGCAGTTCTTC

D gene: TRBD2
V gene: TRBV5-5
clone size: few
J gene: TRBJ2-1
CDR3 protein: CASSLLAGNNEQFF
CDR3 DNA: TGTGCCAGCAGCTTGCTAGCGGGAAACAATGAGCAGTTCTTC

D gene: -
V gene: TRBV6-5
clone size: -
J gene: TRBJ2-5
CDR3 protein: CASSYSGTSGETQYF
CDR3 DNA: TGTGCCAGCAGTTACTCCGGGACGTCGGGGGAGACCCAGTACTTC

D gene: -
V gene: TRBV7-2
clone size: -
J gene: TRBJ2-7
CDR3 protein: CASSLARGPYEQYF
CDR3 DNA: TGTGCCAGCAGCTTAGCACGAGGCCCCTACGAGCAGTACTTC